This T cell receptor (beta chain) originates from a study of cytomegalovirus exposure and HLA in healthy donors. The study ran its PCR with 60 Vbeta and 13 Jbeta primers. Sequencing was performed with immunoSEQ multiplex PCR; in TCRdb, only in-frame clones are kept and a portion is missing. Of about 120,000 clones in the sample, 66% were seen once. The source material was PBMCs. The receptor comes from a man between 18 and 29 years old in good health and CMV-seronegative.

CDR3 in amino acids: CAWSGGGRSEKLFF. CDR3 DNA sequence: TGTGCCTGGAGTGGGGGGGGCAGAAGTGAAAAACTGTTTTTT. This chain links TRBV30 with TRBJ1-4; the D gene is possibly TRBD1 (6 bases). The CDR3 length is 14 residues. Germline loops: CDR1 GTSNPN, CDR2 SVGIG (reference sequence). Trimming left V 1 base short and J 7 bases short, with 13 bases between.